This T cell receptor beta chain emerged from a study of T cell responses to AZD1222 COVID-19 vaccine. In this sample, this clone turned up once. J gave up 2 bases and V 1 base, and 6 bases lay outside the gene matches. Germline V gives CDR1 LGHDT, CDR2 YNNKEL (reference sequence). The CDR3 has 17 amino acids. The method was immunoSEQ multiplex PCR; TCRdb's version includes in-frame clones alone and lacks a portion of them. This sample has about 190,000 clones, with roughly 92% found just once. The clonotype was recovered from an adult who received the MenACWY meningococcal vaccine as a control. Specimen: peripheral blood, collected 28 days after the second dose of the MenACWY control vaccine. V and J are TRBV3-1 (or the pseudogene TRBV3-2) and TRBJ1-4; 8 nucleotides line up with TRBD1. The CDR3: CASSQVVRGRTNEKLFF. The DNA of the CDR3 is TGTGCCAGCAGCCAAGTAGTCAGGGGGCGGACTAATGAAAAACTGTTTTTT.